This T cell receptor (beta chain) came from a study of shared clonotypes between healthy human individuals. Assay used: immunoSEQ multiplex PCR; TCRdb lists only in-frame clones, some missing. The sample includes roughly 660,000 clones, about 90% of them seen just once. Sequencing was carried out using memory CD8+ T cells from PBMCs. Subset specified: CD45RO+ cells pooled with CCR7-negative TemRA cells. The receptor was derived from a man between 18 and 29 years old in good health. Some clones in this sample may be carry-over from other donors' samples.

The CDR3 DNA sequence: TGTGCCAGCAGTCTCGAGGGGACAGGGGATGAAGCTGAAAAACTGTTTTTT. Amino acid sequence: CASSLEGTGDEAEKLFF. This chain connects TRBV4-2 to TRBJ1-4, with 10 bases identical to TRBD1. CDR1 LGHNA and CDR2 YNFKEQ come from the germline V gene. J was trimmed by 7 bases and V by 6 bases; bases with no gene match: 14. This CDR3 contains 17 residues.